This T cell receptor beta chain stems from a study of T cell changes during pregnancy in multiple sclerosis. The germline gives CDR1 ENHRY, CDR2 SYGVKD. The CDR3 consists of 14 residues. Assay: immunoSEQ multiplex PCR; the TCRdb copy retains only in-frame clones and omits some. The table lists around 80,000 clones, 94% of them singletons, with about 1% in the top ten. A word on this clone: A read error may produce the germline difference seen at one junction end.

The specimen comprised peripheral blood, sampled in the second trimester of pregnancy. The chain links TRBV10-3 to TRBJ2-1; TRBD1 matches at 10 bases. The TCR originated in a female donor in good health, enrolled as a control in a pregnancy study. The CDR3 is CAVSRDRGYNEQFF. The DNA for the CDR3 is TGTGCCGTCAGCCGGGACAGGGGCTACAATGAGCAGTTCTTC.